These 9 T cell receptor beta chains originate from one sample sequenced in a study of Ad26.COV2.S vaccination and SARS-CoV-2 variants (dated by TCRdb to the early 2020s). The method was the immunoSEQ multiplex PCR assay. TCRdb re-hosts the immuneACCESS table, in-frame sequences only. Its copies lack some clones; in the studies checked, an unresolved V gene accounts for under half of them, and the cause for the rest is not known. The table for this sample lists about 350,000 clones; around 89% of them were counted only once. The ten largest clones represent around 5.3% of the sample. Taken with the paper, the label for treatment or condition translates to: some 20 received Ad26.COV2.S at low or high dose, single or two shots; 5 received placebo; per-sample allocation not given. For vaccine and placebo recipients, repertoires were sequenced using samples collected on day 63 after the first injection.

The sequences come from peripheral blood, collected in a trial of Ad26.COV2.S vaccine versus placebo. The receptors derive from a person between 18 and 65 years old who received the Ad26.COV2.S COVID-19 vaccine or a placebo.

V gene TRBV5-6 combines with J gene TRBJ1-5, with D possibly matching TRBD1 (5 bases). Germline CDR1 is SGHDT and CDR2 is YYEEEE. Trimming removed 3 bases from V and 4 bases from J, with 8 bases in between. The CDR3 has 13 residues. The CDR3 reads CASSSGGNQPQHF. The CDR3 DNA reads TGTGCCAGCAGCTCTGGGGGGAATCAGCCCCAGCATTTT.

V and J are TRBV6-5 and TRBJ1-3; D ambiguous. Germline CDR1 and CDR2: MNHEY and SVGAGI. V lost 6 bases and J 0 bases, leaving 9 bases between the germline ends. This CDR3 region has 14 residues. CDR3 DNA sequence: TGTGCCAGCAGGAGCGCGGGCTCTGGAAACACCATATATTTT. It translates to CASRSAGSGNTIYF.

The rearrangement links TRBV3-1 (or the pseudogene TRBV3-2) to TRBJ2-7; D gene ambiguous. V was pared by 0 bases and J by 2 bases, with 23 bases between. The germline gives CDR1 LGHDT, CDR2 YNNKEL (reference sequence). The CDR3 runs to 19 residues. The CDR3 DNA reads as TGTGCCAGCAGCCAAGAATTTACCTATGGGTCCACCTCGACCTACGAGCAGTACTTC. Translated: CASSQEFTYGSTSTYEQYF.

About this clone itself: Relative to the germline gene, one junction end is altered; a read error may explain this. The chain uses TRBV19 and TRBJ1-1; D is possibly TRBD1 (5 bases). The CDR3 length is 14 residues. Germline V gene data show CDR1 as LNHDA and CDR2 as SQIVND (reference sequence). CDR3 loop: CASSIRAMNTEAFF. CDR3 coding DNA: TGTGCCAGCAGTATCAGGGCCATGAACACTGAAGCTTTCTTT.

The chain uses TRBV7-2 and TRBJ2-5; 15 positions match TRBD2. The germline V gene encodes CDR1 SGHTA and CDR2 FQGNSA. This CDR3 spans 19 amino acids. V lost 4 bases, J lost 2 bases, and 11 bases stayed unmatched. Written as DNA, the CDR3 is TGTGCCAGCAGCTACCGCGGGACTAGCGGGAGGAGATGGCAAGAGACCCAGTACTTC. Encoded protein: CASSYRGTSGRRWQETQYF. Full variable domain (missing parts from reference TRBV7-2 and TRBJ2-5): GAGVSQSPSNKVTEKGKDVELRCDPISGHTALYWYRQSLGQGLEFLIYFQGNSAPDKSGLPSDRFSAERTGGSVSTLTIQRTQQEDSAVYLCASSYRGTSGRRWQETQYFGPGTRLLVL.

The chain recombines TRBV2 with TRBJ2-7; no definite D call. This CDR3 has 11 residues. From germline, CDR1 is SNHLY and CDR2 FYNNEI. Trimming removed 7 bases from V and 2 bases from J, with 6 bases in between. CDR3 in DNA: TGTGCCAGCATGGGGACCTACGAGCAGTACTTC. Translating it yields CASMGTYEQYF.

The chain links TRBV10-3 to TRBJ2-7; 7 bases align to TRBD1. The germline V gene encodes CDR1 ENHRY and CDR2 SYGVKD. V lost 0 bases to trimming and J lost 3 bases; unmatched junction nucleotides: 8. The CDR3 has 16 amino acids. The CDR3 loop is CAISESGRAGGYEQYF. CDR3 DNA: TGTGCCATCAGTGAGTCGGGACGGGCAGGGGGCTACGAGCAGTACTTC.

The chain recombines TRBV3-1 (or the pseudogene TRBV3-2) with TRBJ1-2; 9 bases fit TRBD1. This CDR3 has 13 residues. V shed 6 bases and J 4 bases; nucleotides not matched to a gene: 3. Germline CDR1 reads LGHDT; CDR2 reads YNNKEL (reference sequence). The CDR3 here is CASRGQGGYGYTF. As DNA, the CDR3 is TGTGCCAGCAGGGGACAGGGCGGCTATGGCTACACCTTC.

This rearrangement joins TRBV6-5 to TRBJ2-1, with D hard to call. The V end lost 2 bases, the J end lost 1 base, and 12 bases lay between the germline ends. The CDR3 loop spans 16 amino acids. CDR1 and CDR2 from the germline V gene are MNHEY and SVGAGI. CDR3 nucleotides: TGTGCCAGCAGTTACGGCCTGGGTTTTTCCTACAATGAGCAGTTCTTC. It translates to CASSYGLGFSYNEQFF.